This TCR beta chain was profiled in a study of brain T cells in children with intractable seizures. The sample holds one count of this clone. Some clones are missing from TCRdb's copy, which holds only in-frame ones; the method was immunoSEQ multiplex PCR. The data show 80,000 or so clones, approximately 89% seen once. Germline lookup yields CDR1 MNHEY and CDR2 SMNVEV (reference sequence). V was shortened by 4 bases and J by 3 bases, with 19 bases between the two germline ends. The CDR3 is 16 amino acids. V is TRBV27 and J is TRBJ2-7, with D possibly being TRBD1 or TRBD2 (5 bases each). The sequence was obtained from a girl aged 2 to 10 with Rasmussen encephalitis and intractable seizures. The source was peripheral blood, collected at surgery. The CDR3 DNA reads as TGTGCCAGCAGTTCTCTCCCTAAGGGACGGTTCTACGAGCAGTACTTC. Amino acids: CASSSLPKGRFYEQYF.